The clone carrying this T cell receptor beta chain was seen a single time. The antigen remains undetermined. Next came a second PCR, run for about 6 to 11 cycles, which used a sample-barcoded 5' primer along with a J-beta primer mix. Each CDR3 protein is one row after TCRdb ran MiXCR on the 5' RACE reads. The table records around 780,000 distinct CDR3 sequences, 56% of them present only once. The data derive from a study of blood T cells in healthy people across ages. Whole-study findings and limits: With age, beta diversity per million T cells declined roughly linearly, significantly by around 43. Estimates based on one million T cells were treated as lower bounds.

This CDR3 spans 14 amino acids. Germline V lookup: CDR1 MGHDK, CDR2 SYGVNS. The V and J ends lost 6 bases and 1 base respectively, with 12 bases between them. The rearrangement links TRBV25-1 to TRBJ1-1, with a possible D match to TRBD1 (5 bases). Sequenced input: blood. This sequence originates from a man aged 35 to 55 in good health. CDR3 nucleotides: TGTGCCAGCAGATCGTTAGGACAGAACACTGAAGCTTTCTTT. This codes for CASRSLGQNTEAFF.